The clone carrying this TCR beta chain was seen more than once but under ten times. The CDR3 extends over 15 amino acids. Germline CDR1 and CDR2: SGHRS and YFSETQ. V lost 3 bases to trimming and J lost 4 bases, with 13 bases between them. In the authors' methods: Reference gene primers were amplified, and this amplification served to estimate nucleated cell counts. Repertoires were generated with immunoSEQ multiplex PCR, while TCRdb's copy carries only in-frame clones and drops some. V and J calls and clone size are given by that table; D and trimming were obtained from the DNA. Of approximately 100,000 clones listed, around four fifths are singletons. These data belong to a study of blood T cell repertoires in COVID-19. Study at large: The United States, Italy and Spain were the sources of the acute and convalescent COVID-19 samples. The analysed material was cDNA or gDNA that came from T cells, B-cell-depleted T cells, or PBMCs.

Sequencing was performed on peripheral blood. The receptor's source is a woman aged 60-75 years with acute or convalescent COVID-19. V is TRBV5-1 and J is TRBJ2-2; TRBD2 might be the D (7 bases). CDR3 sequence reads: CASSWGGPGTGELFF. The CDR3 DNA sequence: TGCGCCAGCAGCTGGGGGGGGCCGGGCACCGGGGAGCTGTTTTTT.